This TCR beta chain was sequenced in a study of neurological immune-mediated disorders. TCRdb passed the 5' RACE reads through MiXCR, listing each CDR3 protein once. Of about 95,000 distinct CDR3 sequences detected, 3% to 4% appear once; the ten largest clones hold roughly 6.4%. This clonotype appeared many times. Antigen specificity is unknown. Study results and limitations: The greatest TCR clonal expansion occurred in HTLV-1-associated myelopathy and the least in multiple sclerosis, which fell below healthy controls.

The sequence came from a woman aged 18-29 years with multiple sclerosis. Sequences were obtained from PBMCs.

The CDR3 DNA follows: TGCAGTGCTCGGGCCCTTACTAGTTCAAGCGGGGAGCTGTTTTTT. Residues: CSARALTSSSGELFF. The chain is built from TRBV20-1 and TRBJ2-2; D is possibly TRBD2 (5 bases). Deletions cut 5 bases from V and 7 bases from J, with 20 bases between. The CDR3 is 15 residues long. Germline V lookup: CDR1 DFQATT, CDR2 SNEGSKA (reference sequence).